The T cell receptor (beta chain) described here comes from a study of breast tumors, draining lymph nodes, adjacent tissues. This CDR3 contains 14 residues. V was pared by 6 bases and J by 4 bases, with 6 bases of the junction left unmatched. Each CDR3 protein is one row after TCRdb ran MiXCR on the multiplex PCR reads. Found here are over 200,000 distinct CDR3 sequences, under 40% of them singletons; the top ten hold approximately 4%. Axillary draining lymph nodes of breast cancer patients supplied the node samples. What was sequenced was axillary lymph node tissue. This TCR derives from a female donor with breast cancer. Some clones in this sample may be carry-over from other donors' samples. This chain connects TRBV12-3 or TRBV12-4 to TRBJ2-7; 10 bases fit TRBD2. The CDR3 spells CASRLTSGSYEQYF. CDR3 coding DNA: TGTGCCAGCAGACTGACTAGCGGGTCTTACGAGCAGTACTTC.